Listed below are T cell receptor beta chains from one sample, sequenced in a study of sequential checkpoint blockade in melanoma. Generated by immunoSEQ multiplex PCR, the TCRdb table keeps only in-frame clones and is missing some. This table has over 15,000 clones, approximately 74% appearing once. This specimen consisted of CD8+ T cells sorted from blood (inferred from file names), obtained from a patient given nivolumab and ipilimumab in sequence. The receptors here all came from a human donor with melanoma. Each CDR3 is given with its conserved first and last residue. D genes are given only for firm matches. Size is omitted from some rows. Given values are once, few, many or a class for expanded clones.

j_gene: TRBJ2-3
abundance: NA
v_gene: TRBV5-1
d_gene: NA
CDR3aa: CASSLDFSFTDTQYF
CDR3nt: TGCGCCAGCAGCTTGGATTTTAGCTTCACAGATACGCAGTATTTT

j_gene: TRBJ2-7
abundance: NA
v_gene: TRBV30
d_gene: TRBD1
CDR3aa: CAWRAGQGGEQYF
CDR3nt: TGTGCCTGGAGAGCGGGACAGGGCGGCGAGCAGTACTTC

j_gene: TRBJ2-5
abundance: NA
v_gene: TRBV6-1
d_gene: TRBD1
CDR3aa: CASKQGTSETQYF
CDR3nt: TGTGCCAGCAAACAGGGGACCTCAGAGACCCAGTACTTC

j_gene: TRBJ2-1
abundance: NA
v_gene: TRBV29-1
d_gene: TRBD2
CDR3aa: CSVDPGLGSYNEQFF
CDR3nt: TGCAGCGTGGACCCGGGACTAGGATCCTACAATGAGCAGTTCTTC

j_gene: TRBJ1-2
abundance: NA
v_gene: TRBV4-3
d_gene: TRBD1
CDR3aa: CASSQSWTGGSYGYTF
CDR3nt: TGCGCCAGCAGCCAATCCTGGACAGGGGGCTCCTATGGCTACACCTTC

j_gene: TRBJ2-2
abundance: NA
v_gene: TRBV25-1
d_gene: NA
CDR3aa: CASSEYLGGGNTGELFF
CDR3nt: TGTGCCAGCAGTGAATATTTAGGGGGGGGGAACACCGGGGAGCTGTTTTTT

j_gene: TRBJ2-7
abundance: NA
v_gene: TRBV21-1
d_gene: NA
CDR3aa: CASSKGSPGQGDEQYF
CDR3nt: TGTGCCAGCAGCAAAGGATCCCCGGGACAGGGTGACGAGCAGTACTTC

j_gene: TRBJ2-5
abundance: NA
v_gene: TRBV10-2
d_gene: NA
CDR3aa: CASSPDIQETQYF
CDR3nt: TGCGCCAGCAGTCCCGACATCCAAGAGACCCAGTACTTC

j_gene: TRBJ2-7
abundance: NA
v_gene: TRBV5-4
d_gene: TRBD1
CDR3aa: CASWDRGSYEQYF
CDR3nt: TGTGCCAGCTGGGACAGGGGTTCCTACGAGCAGTACTTC

j_gene: TRBJ2-5
abundance: NA
v_gene: TRBV7-9
d_gene: NA
CDR3aa: CASSLATGSIRTQYF
CDR3nt: TGTGCCAGCAGCTTAGCTACAGGGAGCATACGGACCCAGTACTTC

j_gene: TRBJ2-7
abundance: NA
v_gene: TRBV10-2
d_gene: TRBD1
CDR3aa: CASSERTGNYEQYF
CDR3nt: TGCGCCAGCAGTGAACGGACAGGGAACTACGAGCAGTACTTC

j_gene: TRBJ2-5
abundance: NA
v_gene: TRBV9
d_gene: TRBD2
CDR3aa: CASSVGGGETQYF
CDR3nt: TGTGCCAGCAGCGTAGGGGGAGGGGAGACCCAGTACTTC

j_gene: TRBJ2-7
abundance: NA
v_gene: TRBV6-5
d_gene: TRBD2
CDR3aa: CAAGASGLSYEQYF
CDR3nt: TGTGCCGCTGGGGCTAGCGGGCTCTCCTACGAGCAGTACTTC

j_gene: TRBJ2-7
abundance: medium-sized
v_gene: TRBV18
d_gene: NA
CDR3aa: CASSPGERTAFYEQYF
CDR3nt: TGTGCCAGCTCACCGGGGGAAAGGACAGCTTTCTACGAGCAGTACTTC

j_gene: TRBJ2-7
abundance: few
v_gene: TRBV6-1
d_gene: TRBD2
CDR3aa: CASSEDSGGVYEQYF
CDR3nt: TGTGCCAGCAGTGAAGATAGCGGGGGGGTCTACGAGCAGTACTTC

j_gene: TRBJ2-2
abundance: NA
v_gene: TRBV27
d_gene: NA
CDR3aa: CASSLGRGELFF
CDR3nt: TGTGCCAGCAGTTTAGGGAGGGGGGAGCTGTTTTTT

j_gene: TRBJ1-6
abundance: NA
v_gene: TRBV7-2
d_gene: NA
CDR3aa: CASSFTGPSYNSPLHF
CDR3nt: TGTGCCAGCAGCTTTACAGGGCCCTCCTATAATTCACCCCTCCACTTT

j_gene: TRBJ2-7
abundance: few
v_gene: TRBV6-6
d_gene: TRBD2
CDR3aa: CASNKGLATSYEQYF
CDR3nt: TGTGCCAGCAACAAAGGACTAGCCACCTCCTACGAGCAGTACTTC

j_gene: TRBJ2-7
abundance: NA
v_gene: TRBV5-4
d_gene: TRBD2
CDR3aa: CASSLDFGTSGEATEYEQYF
CDR3nt: TGTGCCAGCAGCTTGGATTTCGGGACTAGCGGGGAGGCCACGGAATACGAGCAGTACTTC

j_gene: TRBJ2-7
abundance: once
v_gene: TRBV7-6
d_gene: TRBD1
CDR3aa: CASSLETGSKSYEQYF
CDR3nt: TGTGCCAGCAGCTTAGAGACAGGGAGCAAGTCCTACGAGCAGTACTTC

j_gene: TRBJ1-3
abundance: NA
v_gene: TRBV5-1
d_gene: NA
CDR3aa: CASIPPTAQGNTIYF
CDR3nt: TGCGCCAGCATTCCTCCGACAGCCCAGGGAAACACCATATATTTT

j_gene: TRBJ1-2
abundance: NA
v_gene: TRBV6-5
d_gene: TRBD1
CDR3aa: CASSSGTATYGYTF
CDR3nt: TGTGCCAGCAGCTCCGGGACAGCAACCTATGGCTACACCTTC

j_gene: TRBJ2-1
abundance: few
v_gene: TRBV21-1
d_gene: NA
CDR3aa: CASSKGAEGPGNNEQFF
CDR3nt: TGTGCCAGCAGCAAAGGTGCAGAGGGCCCGGGAAACAATGAGCAGTTCTTC

j_gene: TRBJ2-3
abundance: NA
v_gene: TRBV5-1
d_gene: NA
CDR3aa: CASSLRGDTQYF
CDR3nt: TGCGCCAGCAGCTTGAGGGGAGATACGCAGTATTTT

j_gene: TRBJ1-1
abundance: NA
v_gene: TRBV27
d_gene: NA
CDR3aa: CASSMGRGNTEAFF
CDR3nt: TGTGCCAGCAGTATGGGCAGGGGGAACACTGAAGCTTTCTTT

j_gene: TRBJ2-2
abundance: NA
v_gene: TRBV9
d_gene: TRBD1
CDR3aa: CASSVVVGTGAGELFF
CDR3nt: TGTGCCAGCAGCGTAGTAGTAGGGACAGGGGCCGGGGAGCTGTTTTTT

j_gene: TRBJ1-2
abundance: once
v_gene: TRBV11-2
d_gene: NA
CDR3aa: CASSARNRFPNYGYTF
CDR3nt: TGTGCCAGCAGCGCGAGAAACAGGTTTCCCAACTATGGCTACACCTTC

j_gene: TRBJ2-1
abundance: NA
v_gene: TRBV28
d_gene: TRBD2
CDR3aa: CASAPSGIAGGALNEQFF
CDR3nt: TGTGCCAGCGCCCCATCGGGGATAGCGGGAGGAGCTCTGAATGAGCAGTTCTTC

j_gene: TRBJ1-1
abundance: NA
v_gene: TRBV27
d_gene: NA
CDR3aa: CASSLPGGTEAFF
CDR3nt: TGTGCCAGCAGTTTACCTGGCGGCACTGAAGCTTTCTTT

j_gene: TRBJ2-7
abundance: NA
v_gene: TRBV19
d_gene: TRBD2
CDR3aa: CASSGTSGVSYEQYF
CDR3nt: TGTGCCAGTAGTGGGACTAGCGGGGTTTCCTACGAGCAGTACTTC

j_gene: TRBJ2-7
abundance: NA
v_gene: TRBV10-2
d_gene: TRBD1
CDR3aa: CASRPGTGPYEQYF
CDR3nt: TGCGCCAGCAGGCCCGGGACAGGACCCTACGAGCAGTACTTC

j_gene: TRBJ2-1
abundance: NA
v_gene: TRBV20-1
d_gene: NA
CDR3aa: CSALNEQFF
CDR3nt: TGCAGTGCCCTCAATGAGCAGTTCTTC

j_gene: TRBJ1-2
abundance: few
v_gene: TRBV29-1
d_gene: NA
CDR3aa: CSVDQEAYGYTF
CDR3nt: TGCAGCGTTGATCAGGAGGCCTATGGCTACACCTTC

j_gene: TRBJ2-1
abundance: NA
v_gene: TRBV6-4
d_gene: NA
CDR3aa: CASSDSNERNEQFF
CDR3nt: TGTGCCAGCAGTGACTCGAATGAGAGGAATGAGCAGTTCTTC

j_gene: TRBJ2-7
abundance: NA
v_gene: TRBV2
d_gene: NA
CDR3aa: CARTKLSGPEQYF
CDR3nt: TGTGCCAGAACCAAGCTATCCGGTCCCGAGCAGTACTTC